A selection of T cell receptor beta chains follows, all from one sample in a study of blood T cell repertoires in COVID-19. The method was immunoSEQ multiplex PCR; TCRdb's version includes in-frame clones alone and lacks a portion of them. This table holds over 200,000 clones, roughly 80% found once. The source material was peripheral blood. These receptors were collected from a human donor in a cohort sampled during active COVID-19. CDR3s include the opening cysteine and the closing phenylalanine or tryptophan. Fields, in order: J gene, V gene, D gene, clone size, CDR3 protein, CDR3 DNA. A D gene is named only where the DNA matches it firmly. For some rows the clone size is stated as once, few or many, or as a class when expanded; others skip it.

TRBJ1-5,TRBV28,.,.,CASSLAGTGPQHF,TGTGCCAGCAGTTTAGCCGGCACGGGGCCCCAGCATTTT
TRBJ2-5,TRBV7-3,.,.,CASSLGRQETQYF,TGTGCCAGCAGCTTGGGGAGGCAAGAGACCCAGTACTTC
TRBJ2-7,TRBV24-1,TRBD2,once,CATSDPSSGNPYEQYF,TGTGCCACCAGTGACCCTTCGAGCGGGAATCCCTACGAGCAGTACTTC
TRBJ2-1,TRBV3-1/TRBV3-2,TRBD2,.,CASSRSGTSGRRSNEQFF,TGTGCCAGCAGCCGATCCGGGACTAGCGGGAGAAGAAGCAATGAGCAGTTCTTC
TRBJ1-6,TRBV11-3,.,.,CASSLDSNNSPLHF,TGTGCCAGCAGCTTAGACAGTAATAATTCACCCCTCCACTTT
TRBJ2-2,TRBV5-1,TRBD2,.,CASSLALAGQGGELFF,TGCGCCAGCAGCTTGGCTCTAGCGGGGCAAGGCGGGGAGCTGTTTTTT
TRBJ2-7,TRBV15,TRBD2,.,CATSRAGGSEQYF,TGTGCCACCAGCAGAGCCGGGGGGTCCGAGCAGTACTTC
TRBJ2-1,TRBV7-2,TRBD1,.,CASSSQGQGGEQFF,TGTGCCAGCAGCTCCCAGGGACAGGGGGGTGAGCAGTTCTTC
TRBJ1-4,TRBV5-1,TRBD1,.,CASSTTGTGARGTNEKLFF,TGCGCCAGCAGCACTACCGGGACAGGGGCAAGGGGAACTAATGAAAAACTGTTTTTT
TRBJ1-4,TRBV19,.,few,CASSSATNEKLFF,TGTGCCAGTAGTTCTGCAACTAATGAAAAACTGTTTTTT
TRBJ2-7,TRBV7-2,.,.,CASSLRYEQYF,TGTGCCAGCAGCTTACGCTACGAGCAGTACTTC
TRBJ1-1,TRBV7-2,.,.,CASSLVWGYTEAFF,TGTGCCAGCAGCTTAGTCTGGGGCTACACTGAAGCTTTCTTT
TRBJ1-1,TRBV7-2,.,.,CASSSKLSGLGEAFF,TGTGCCAGCAGCTCGAAGCTATCGGGATTAGGGGAAGCTTTCTTT
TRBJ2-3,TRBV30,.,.,CAWSWESADTQYF,TGTGCCTGGAGTTGGGAGAGCGCAGATACGCAGTATTTT
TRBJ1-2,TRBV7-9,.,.,CASSLGGRGYTF,TGTGCCAGCAGCTTAGGAGGGCGCGGCTACACCTTC
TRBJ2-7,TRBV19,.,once,CASSSEGRSYEQYF,TGTGCCAGTAGTTCCGAGGGGAGGTCCTACGAGCAGTACTTC
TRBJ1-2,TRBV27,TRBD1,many,CASSVRTGYYGYTF,TGTGCCAGCAGTGTCCGGACAGGGTACTATGGCTACACCTTC
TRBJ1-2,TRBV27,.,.,CASSRRTDRNYGYTF,TGTGCCAGCAGTCGGCGAACCGACAGGAACTATGGCTACACCTTC
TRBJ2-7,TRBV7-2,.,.,CASSTSGVTGDEQYF,TGTGCCAGCAGCACATCAGGGGTTACCGGGGACGAGCAGTACTTC
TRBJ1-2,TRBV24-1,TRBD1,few,CATSARQGSYGYTF,TGTGCCACCAGTGCCCGACAGGGTTCCTATGGCTACACCTTC
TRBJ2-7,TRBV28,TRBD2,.,CASSLGGVSEQYF,TGTGCCAGCAGTTTAGGGGGGGTGAGCGAGCAGTACTTC
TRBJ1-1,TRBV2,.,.,CASSVNREAFF,TGTGCCAGCAGTGTAAATCGGGAAGCTTTCTTT
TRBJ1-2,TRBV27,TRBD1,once,CASSPSDRGGYGYTF,TGTGCCAGCAGTCCCTCGGACAGGGGAGGGTATGGCTACACCTTC
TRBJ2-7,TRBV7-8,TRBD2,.,CASSRRGREGLVTQYF,TGTGCCAGCAGCAGAAGGGGCCGGGAGGGCCTAGTCACGCAGTACTTC
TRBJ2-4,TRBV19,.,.,CASTVSFVAKNIQYF,TGTGCCAGTACCGTCTCGTTTGTGGCCAAAAACATTCAGTACTTC
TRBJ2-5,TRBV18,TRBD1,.,CASSRGTGETQYF,TGTGCCAGCTCACGAGGGACAGGGGAGACCCAGTACTTC
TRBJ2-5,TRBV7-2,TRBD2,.,CASSSTSEPQETQYF,TGTGCCAGCAGCTCGACTAGCGAGCCCCAAGAGACCCAGTACTTC
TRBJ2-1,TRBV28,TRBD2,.,CASSLFELAGGYNEQFF,TGTGCCAGCAGTTTATTCGAACTAGCGGGAGGGTACAATGAGCAGTTCTTC
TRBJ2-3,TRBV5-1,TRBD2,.,CASSPRKSGDTDTQYF,TGCGCCAGCAGCCCGAGGAAGAGCGGGGATACAGATACGCAGTATTTT
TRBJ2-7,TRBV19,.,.,CASKISGAGYEQYF,TGTGCCAGTAAGATCTCTGGTGCGGGCTACGAGCAGTACTTC
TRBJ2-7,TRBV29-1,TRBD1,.,CSVGPPGQGGEQYF,TGCAGCGTTGGGCCCCCGGGACAGGGGGGCGAGCAGTACTTC
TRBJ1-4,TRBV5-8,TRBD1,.,CASSLGQGYEKLFF,TGTGCCAGCAGCTTGGGACAGGGGTATGAAAAACTGTTTTTT
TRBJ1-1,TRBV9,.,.,CASSVGGTAFQTEAFF,TGTGCCAGCAGCGTAGGAGGTACGGCTTTCCAGACTGAAGCTTTCTTT
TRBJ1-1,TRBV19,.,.,CASSKTGNTEAFF,TGTGCCAGTAGTAAAACCGGGAACACTGAAGCTTTCTTT
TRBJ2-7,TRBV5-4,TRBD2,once,CASSSGLAGMYEQYF,TGTGCCAGCAGCTCAGGACTAGCGGGAATGTACGAGCAGTACTTC
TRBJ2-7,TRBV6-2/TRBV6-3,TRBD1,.,CASSVQQGRNYEQYF,TGTGCCAGCAGCGTACAACAGGGGAGAAACTACGAGCAGTACTTC
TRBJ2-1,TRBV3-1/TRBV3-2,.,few,CASSQDGGFNEQFF,TGTGCCAGCAGCCAAGATGGAGGGTTCAATGAGCAGTTCTTC
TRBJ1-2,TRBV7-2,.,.,CASSLGRGRDGYTF,TGTGCCAGCAGCTTAGGGAGGGGCCGAGATGGCTACACCTTC
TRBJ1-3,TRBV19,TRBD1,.,CASSQTGTGNTIYF,TGTGCCAGTAGCCAGACAGGGACTGGAAACACCATATATTTT
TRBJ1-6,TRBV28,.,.,CASIFRRGDSPLHF,TGTGCCAGCATTTTTCGGAGGGGCGATTCACCCCTCCACTTT
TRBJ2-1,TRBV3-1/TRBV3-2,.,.,CASSQTGNEQFF,TGTGCCAGCAGCCAAACGGGAAATGAGCAGTTCTTC
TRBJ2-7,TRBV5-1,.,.,CASSAGTGIWGEQYF,TGCGCCAGCAGCGCGGGGACTGGGATATGGGGCGAGCAGTACTTC
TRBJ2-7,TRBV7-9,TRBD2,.,CASSHPRAGGPSSYEQYF,TGTGCCAGCAGCCACCCGAGAGCGGGAGGGCCTAGCTCCTACGAGCAGTACTTC
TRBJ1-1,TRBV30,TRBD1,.,CAWSQMTGGTEAFF,TGTGCCTGGAGCCAGATGACAGGGGGCACTGAAGCTTTCTTT
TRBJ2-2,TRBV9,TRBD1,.,CASSPGQGHTGELFF,TGTGCCAGCAGCCCGGGACAGGGTCACACCGGGGAGCTGTTTTTT
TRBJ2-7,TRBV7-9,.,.,CASSLPLPPYEQYF,TGTGCCAGCAGCTTACCTCTACCACCCTACGAGCAGTACTTC
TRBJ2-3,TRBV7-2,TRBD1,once,CASSLMGQGAKDTQYF,TGTGCCAGCAGCTTAATGGGACAGGGGGCCAAGGATACGCAGTATTTT
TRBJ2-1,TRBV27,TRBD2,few,CASTPRLAGDNEQFF,TGTGCCAGCACACCCCGACTAGCGGGAGACAATGAGCAGTTCTTC
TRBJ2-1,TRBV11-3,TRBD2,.,CASSLTSGIENEQFF,TGTGCCAGCAGCCTAACTAGCGGGATTGAGAATGAGCAGTTCTTC
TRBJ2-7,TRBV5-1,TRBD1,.,CASSRAGTGGGYEQYF,TGCGCCAGCAGCCGAGCCGGGACAGGGGGCGGCTACGAGCAGTACTTC
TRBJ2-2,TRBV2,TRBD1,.,CASSEQGANTGELFF,TGTGCCAGCAGTGAGCAGGGGGCAAACACCGGGGAGCTGTTTTTT
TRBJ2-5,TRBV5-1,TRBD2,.,CASSTTSGGQETQYF,TGCGCCAGCAGCACGACTAGCGGGGGCCAAGAGACCCAGTACTTC
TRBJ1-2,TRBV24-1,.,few,CATSEPGQGQHGYTF,TGTGCCACCAGTGAGCCGGGACAAGGTCAGCATGGCTACACCTTC
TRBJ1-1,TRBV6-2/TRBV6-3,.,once,CASSRGGQGDTEAFF,TGTGCCAGCAGTAGGGGCGGTCAAGGCGACACTGAAGCTTTCTTT
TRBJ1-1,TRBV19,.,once,CASRSDLFTEAFF,TGTGCCAGTAGGTCGGACTTATTCACTGAAGCTTTCTTT
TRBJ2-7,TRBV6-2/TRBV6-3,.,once,CASSYLVRGDEQYF,TGTGCCAGCAGTTACCTGGTCAGGGGCGACGAGCAGTACTTC
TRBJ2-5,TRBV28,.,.,CASSLGLKETQYF,TGTGCCAGCAGTTTGGGGCTTAAAGAGACCCAGTACTTC